Shown below are 14 T cell receptor beta chains from a single sample sequenced in a study of shared clonotypes between healthy human individuals. Clones were read by immunoSEQ multiplex PCR, and TCRdb kept only the in-frame ones, dropping some. The sample contains about 680,000 clones, around 73% of which appear only once. Sequencing was performed on memory CD4+ T cells sorted from blood. The sample's subset: CD45RA-negative fraction. Source of these receptors: a woman under 40 in good health.

The chain joins TRBV5-5 to TRBJ2-5; 10 nucleotides agree with TRBD1. Trimming took 4 bases from V and 1 from J; bases not matched to a gene: 7. The CDR3 consists of 16 residues. Germline V gene data show CDR1 as SGHKS and CDR2 as YYEKEE (reference sequence). In DNA, the CDR3 is TGTGCCAGCAGCCCGGGGGACAGGGGCATCCAAGAGACCCAGTACTTC. It yields the protein CASSPGDRGIQETQYF. Variable domain in full (rest from reference TRBV5-5 and TRBJ2-5): DAGVTQSPTHLIKTRGQQVTLRCSPISGHKSVSWYQQVLGQGPQFIFQYYEKEERGRGNFPDRFSARQFPNYSSELNVNALLLGDSALYLCASSPGDRGIQETQYFGPGTRLLVL.

This clone showed up just once. The J gene is TRBJ2-3, the V gene TRBV28; TRBD2 aligns across 7 bases. The CDR3 length is 14 residues. The V gene's germline CDR1 is MDHEN and CDR2 SYDVKM. Trimming at V came to 10 bases and at J to 0 bases, leaving 7 bases not matched to a gene. The CDR3 sequence is CAILGSGSTDTQYF. The CDR3 coding sequence is TGTGCCATCCTGGGTAGCGGGAGCACAGATACGCAGTATTTT.

DNA of the CDR3: TGTGCCAGTACAGAGGGACCGGGACCTAGCCCCTACGAGCAGTACTTC. Its translation is CASTEGPGPSPYEQYF. V is TRBV19 and J is TRBJ2-7, with D perhaps matching TRBD1 or TRBD2 (5 bases each). Trimming removed 7 bases at V and 2 bases at J, with 21 bases between. The length of the CDR3 is 16 residues. Germline CDR1 is LNHDA and CDR2 is SQIVND (reference sequence).

This sequence joins TRBV19 and TRBJ1-2; D unresolved. Germline V CDR1 and CDR2: LNHDA, SQIVND (reference sequence). This CDR3 is 12 amino acids long. V was pared by 3 bases and J by 8 bases, with 10 bases between. The CDR3 DNA is TGTGCCAGTAGTATGTCTGGAGGCGGCTACACCTTC. This sequence encodes CASSMSGGGYTF.

V usage is TRBV6-5 and J usage is TRBJ2-1; 11 bases are shared with TRBD2. Unmatched junction bases numbered 4, after V lost 5 bases and J lost 4 bases. This CDR3 region has 15 residues. Germline CDR1 and CDR2: MNHEY and SVGAGI. The CDR3 DNA sequence: TGTGCCAGCAGTCAATTAGCGGGGGGGTACAATGAGCAGTTCTTC. Translating it yields CASSQLAGGYNEQFF.

V and J are TRBV9 and TRBJ2-5, with a weak D call TRBD1 (6 bases). Germline values: CDR1 SGDLS, CDR2 YYNGEE. V lost 3 bases and J lost 5, with 14 bases in between. The CDR3 has 14 residues. The CDR3 here is CASSAGQRTETQYF. The CDR3 DNA reads as TGTGCCAGCAGCGCCGGACAGCGGACGGAGACCCAGTACTTC. The complete variable domain, with remaining parts taken from reference TRBV9 and TRBJ2-5, reads DSGVTQTPKHLITATGQRVTLRCSPRSGDLSVYWYQQSLDQGLQFLIQYYNGEERAKGNILERFSAQQFPDLHSELNLSSLELGDSALYFCASSAGQRTETQYFGPGTRLLVL.

This clone appeared a few times. The chain recombines TRBV19 with TRBJ1-2; TRBD1 aligns across 7 bases. CDR1 is LNHDA, CDR2 SQIVND, per germline (reference sequence). With V trimmed by 4 bases and J by 8 bases, 10 bases remained unmatched. The CDR3 has 14 amino acids. The DNA of the CDR3 is TGTGCCAGTAGTAGCCTCGGGACAGCCCTAGGCTACACCTTC. It yields the protein CASSSLGTALGYTF.

This clone appeared many times. V is TRBV15 and J is TRBJ1-2; D may be TRBD1 (6 bases). Trimming shortened V by 5 bases and J by 6 bases, and 22 bases separated the two germline ends. Germline V gene lookup returns CDR1 LNHNV and CDR2 YYDKDF (reference sequence). This CDR3 contains 16 residues. Written as DNA, the CDR3 is TGTGCCACCAGCGGCCTCAGGGGCAGTGAGGCCGATGGCTACACCTTC. Amino acid sequence: CATSGLRGSEADGYTF.

The chain is built from TRBV4-2 and TRBJ2-2; D is perhaps TRBD2 (5 bases). The CDR3 loop spans 16 amino acids. The V end lost 0 bases, the J end lost 5 bases, and 13 bases lay between the germline ends. The V gene's germline CDR1 is LGHNA and CDR2 YNFKEQ. The CDR3 protein is CASSQERSGGTGELFF. The CDR3 DNA reads as TGTGCCAGCAGCCAAGAAAGGAGCGGTGGTACCGGGGAGCTGTTTTTT.

A word on this clone: One junction end disagrees with the germline gene, perhaps due to a read error. The chain is built from TRBV30 and TRBJ1-2, with D perhaps TRBD1 (6 bases). The CDR3 contains 16 residues. The germline V gene encodes CDR1 GTSNPN and CDR2 SVGIG (reference sequence). The DNA of the CDR3 is TGTGCCTGGAGTGTTTGGGGACTTACGGACAGAAAGGGGCATTCCTTC. It is translated as CAWSVWGLTDRKGHSF.

The chain links TRBV7-9 to TRBJ2-7; 9 bases agree with TRBD1. This CDR3 is built from 17 residues. Trimming cost V 4 bases and J 2 bases; bases outside gene matches: 12. Germline V gene data show CDR1 as SEHNR and CDR2 as FQNEAQ (reference sequence). CDR3 sequence: CASSSDGRTGEPYEQYF. The CDR3 nucleotides read TGTGCCAGCAGCTCCGACGGCAGGACAGGGGAACCCTACGAGCAGTACTTC.

The chain carries TRBV5-1 and TRBJ2-3; D remains ambiguous. The germline gives CDR1 SGHRS, CDR2 YFSETQ. This CDR3 contains 15 residues. V was pared by 1 base and J by 2 bases, with 11 bases between. This CDR3 reads CASSLTGGPTDTQYF. CDR3 nucleotide sequence: TGCGCCAGCAGCTTGACTGGCGGACCCACAGATACGCAGTATTTT.

The rearrangement links TRBV10-3 to TRBJ2-1; 12 bases map to TRBD2. The J segment lost 6 bases and the V segment lost 6 bases, leaving 6 bases of the junction unmatched. The V gene's germline CDR1 is ENHRY and CDR2 SYGVKD. The CDR3 consists of 15 residues. The CDR3 DNA is TGTGCCATCAGCCCGGGACTAGCGGGTACCAATGAGCAGTTCTTC. It codes for CAISPGLAGTNEQFF.

The chain is built from TRBV18 and TRBJ1-5; 10 positions agree with TRBD1. Germline V gives CDR1 KGHSH, CDR2 LQKENI. The V segment lost 4 bases and the J segment 3 bases; nucleotides outside the gene matches: 3. CDR3 length: 15 amino acids. CDR3 sequence (DNA): TGTGCCAGCTCACTGGACAGGGGGTCCAATCAGCCCCAGCATTTT. This gives the protein CASSLDRGSNQPQHF.